The text below deals with one T cell receptor (beta chain). What it recognizes is unknown. It may be a read error: a sequence one base away is much more abundant. The data belong to a study of early T cells in non-severe SARS-CoV-2 infection. Across the whole study: Sequencing was performed on bulk RNA from unsorted whole blood, leaving chains unpaired.

The CDR3 has 15 amino acids. In germline, CDR1 is MDHEN, CDR2 SYDVKM. Trimming left V 8 bases short and J 8 bases short, with 25 bases between. General study findings and limits: VDJdb matching favored anti-spike CD8 responses, missing private and CD4 specificities.

Attached unique molecular identifiers marked individual cDNA molecules. TCRdb used MiXCR to reprocess the 5' RACE reads, holding one entry per CDR3 protein. This sample carries 100,000 to 120,000 distinct CDR3 sequences, roughly an eighth of them seen once, and the ten largest clones take around 3.1%. This rearrangement joins TRBV28 to TRBJ2-7; weak D call: TRBD1 (6 bases). The specimen was whole blood. The receptor's source is an adult who was a healthcare worker with PCR-confirmed SARS-CoV-2 infection or an uninfected control (not recorded which). The DNA of the CDR3 is TGTGCCAGCCCCCCGGGTAACAGGGCGGTCCACAAGCAGTACTTC. This codes for CASPPGNRAVHKQYF.